Many counts were recorded for the clone carrying this T cell receptor beta chain. V was cut by 4 bases and J by 0 bases, with 12 bases left in between. Per the germline V gene, CDR1 is SGHAT and CDR2 is FQNNGV. The CDR3 sequence is 15 residues long. The data belong to a study of neurological immune-mediated disorders. cDNA synthesis was performed by 5'RACE with 10-nucleotide random UMIs. TCRdb re-derived calls from the 5' RACE reads in MiXCR, one entry per CDR3 protein. The repertoire consists of 44,000 or so distinct CDR3 sequences, with just under 6.5% occurring once and the leading ten covering about 0.5%.

This clonotype was sampled from a woman in her thirties or forties in good health. This sequence joins TRBV11-2 and TRBJ2-5, with D possibly TRBD2 on 5 matching bases. The sequencing input was CD4+ T cells from blood. The CDR3 coding sequence is TGTGCCAGCAGCTCCGAGGGTACCCACCAAGAGACCCAGTACTTC. Amino acids: CASSSEGTHQETQYF.